A selection of T cell receptor beta chains follows, all from one sample in a study of CD8 T cells in Susac syndrome. A single record per CDR3 protein comes from TCRdb applying MiXCR to the immunoSEQ multiplex PCR reads. Here the sample spans about 160,000 distinct CDR3 sequences, about 90% being singletons. Sequenced: CD4+ T cells from PBMCs. The receptors shown here come from a human donor in good health. Both conserved end residues are part of each CDR3. The order of the fields is D gene, clone size, V gene, J gene, CDR3 protein. A D gene is named only where the DNA matches it firmly. Some rows have no size entry. The others give once, few or many, or a class for an expanded clone.

D: -; size: few; V: TRBV5-5; J: TRBJ2-5; CDR3: CASSLGAEETQYF
D: -; size: -; V: TRBV7-9; J: TRBJ2-5; CDR3: CASSLDQTQYF
D: -; size: -; V: TRBV7-2; J: TRBJ2-5; CDR3: CASRGLTGAQETQYF
D: TRBD1; size: -; V: TRBV6-2/TRBV6-3; J: TRBJ2-1; CDR3: CASSLDRGLYNEQFF
D: -; size: -; V: TRBV10-2; J: TRBJ2-6; CDR3: CASSSRIFAGANVLTF
D: -; size: -; V: TRBV20-1; J: TRBJ1-3; CDR3: CSARDMAPTGNTIYF
D: -; size: few; V: TRBV11-2; J: TRBJ2-5; CDR3: CASSLGQQETQYF
D: -; size: -; V: TRBV4-3; J: TRBJ2-7; CDR3: CASSHLGSVSYEQYF
D: TRBD2; size: -; V: TRBV6-6; J: TRBJ2-1; CDR3: CASSYGSGRRYNEQFF
D: -; size: few; V: TRBV3-1; J: TRBJ2-7; CDR3: CASSQMTAYEQYF
D: -; size: -; V: TRBV6-2/TRBV6-3; J: TRBJ1-1; CDR3: CASSYGGRESTEAFF
D: TRBD2; size: -; V: TRBV7-9; J: TRBJ2-3; CDR3: CASSLGLAGDHTDTQYF
D: TRBD2; size: -; V: TRBV5-1; J: TRBJ2-5; CDR3: CASSGGGQETQYF
D: -; size: -; V: TRBV6-2/TRBV6-3; J: TRBJ2-6; CDR3: CASSYSGRSGANVLTF
D: -; size: -; V: TRBV24-1; J: TRBJ2-7; CDR3: CATSDLLEGEQYF
D: -; size: -; V: TRBV28; J: TRBJ2-2; CDR3: CASSPGTPAPGELFF
D: -; size: -; V: TRBV7-3; J: TRBJ2-2; CDR3: CASSPGSGNTGELFF
D: -; size: -; V: TRBV5-1; J: TRBJ2-7; CDR3: CASSLARDSYEQYF
D: TRBD2; size: -; V: TRBV6-2/TRBV6-3; J: TRBJ2-5; CDR3: CASTLAGQETQYF
D: -; size: -; V: TRBV18; J: TRBJ1-1; CDR3: CASSRTGNMNTEAFF
D: -; size: -; V: TRBV10-3; J: TRBJ1-1; CDR3: CAISESAGMNTEAFF
D: -; size: -; V: TRBV2; J: TRBJ1-1; CDR3: CASGVSPNTEAFF